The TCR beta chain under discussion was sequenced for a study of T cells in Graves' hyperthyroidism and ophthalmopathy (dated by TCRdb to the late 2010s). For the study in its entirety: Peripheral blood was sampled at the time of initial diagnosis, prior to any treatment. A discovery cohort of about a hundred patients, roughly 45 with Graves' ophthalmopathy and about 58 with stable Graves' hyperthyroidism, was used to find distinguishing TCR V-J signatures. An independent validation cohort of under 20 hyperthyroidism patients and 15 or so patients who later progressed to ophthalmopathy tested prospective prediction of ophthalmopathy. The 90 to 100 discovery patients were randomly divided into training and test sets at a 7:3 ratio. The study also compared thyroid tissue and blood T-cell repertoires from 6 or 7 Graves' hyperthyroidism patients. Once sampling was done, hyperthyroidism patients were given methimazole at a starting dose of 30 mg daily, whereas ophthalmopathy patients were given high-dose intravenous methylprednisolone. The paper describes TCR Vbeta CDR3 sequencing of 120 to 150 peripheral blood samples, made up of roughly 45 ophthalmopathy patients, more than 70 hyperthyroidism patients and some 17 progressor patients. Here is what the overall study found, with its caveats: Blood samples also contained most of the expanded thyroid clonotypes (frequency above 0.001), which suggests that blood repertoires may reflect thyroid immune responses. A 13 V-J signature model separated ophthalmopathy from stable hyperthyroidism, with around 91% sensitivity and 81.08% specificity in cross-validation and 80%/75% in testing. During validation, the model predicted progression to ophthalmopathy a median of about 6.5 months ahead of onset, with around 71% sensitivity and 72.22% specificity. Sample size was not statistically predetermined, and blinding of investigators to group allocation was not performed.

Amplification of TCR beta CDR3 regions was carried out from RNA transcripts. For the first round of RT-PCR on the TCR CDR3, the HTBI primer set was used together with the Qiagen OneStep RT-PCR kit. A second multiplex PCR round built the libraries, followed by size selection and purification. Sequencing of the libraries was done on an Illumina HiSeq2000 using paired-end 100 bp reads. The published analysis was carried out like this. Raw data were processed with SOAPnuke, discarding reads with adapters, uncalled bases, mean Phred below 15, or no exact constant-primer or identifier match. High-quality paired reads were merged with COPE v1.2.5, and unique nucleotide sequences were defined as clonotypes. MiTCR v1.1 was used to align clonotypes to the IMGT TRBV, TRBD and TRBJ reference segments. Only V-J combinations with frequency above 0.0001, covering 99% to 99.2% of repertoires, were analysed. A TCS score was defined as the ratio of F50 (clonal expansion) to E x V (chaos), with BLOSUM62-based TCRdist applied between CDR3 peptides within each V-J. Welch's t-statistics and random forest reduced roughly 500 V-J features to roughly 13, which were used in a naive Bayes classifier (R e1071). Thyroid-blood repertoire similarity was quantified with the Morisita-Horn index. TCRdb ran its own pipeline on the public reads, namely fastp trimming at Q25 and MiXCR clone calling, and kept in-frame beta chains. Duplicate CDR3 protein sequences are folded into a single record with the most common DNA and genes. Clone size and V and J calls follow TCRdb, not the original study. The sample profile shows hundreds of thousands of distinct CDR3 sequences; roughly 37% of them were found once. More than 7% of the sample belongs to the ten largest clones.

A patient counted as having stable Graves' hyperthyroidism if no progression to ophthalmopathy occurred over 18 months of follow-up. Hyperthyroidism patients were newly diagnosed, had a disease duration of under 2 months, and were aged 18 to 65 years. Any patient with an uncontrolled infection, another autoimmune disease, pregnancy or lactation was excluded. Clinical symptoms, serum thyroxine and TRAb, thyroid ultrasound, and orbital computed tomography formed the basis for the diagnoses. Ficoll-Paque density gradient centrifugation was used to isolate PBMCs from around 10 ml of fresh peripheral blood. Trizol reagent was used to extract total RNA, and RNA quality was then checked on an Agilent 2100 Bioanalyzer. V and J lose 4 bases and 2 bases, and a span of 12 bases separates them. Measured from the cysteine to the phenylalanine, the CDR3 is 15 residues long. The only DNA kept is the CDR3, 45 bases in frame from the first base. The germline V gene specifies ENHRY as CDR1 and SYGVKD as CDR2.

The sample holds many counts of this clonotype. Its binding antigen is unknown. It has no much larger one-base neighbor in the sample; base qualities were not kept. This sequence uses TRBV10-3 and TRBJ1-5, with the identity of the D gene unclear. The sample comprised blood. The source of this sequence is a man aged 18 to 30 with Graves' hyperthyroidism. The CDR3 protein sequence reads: CAISGGELGNQPQHF. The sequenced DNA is TGTGCCATCAGTGGCGGGGAATTGGGCAATCAGCCCCAGCATTTT.